This TCR beta chain was sequenced in a study of blood T cell repertoires in COVID-19. Whole-study context: Italy, Spain and the United States were the sources of the convalescent and acute COVID-19 samples. In each case, the material was cDNA or gDNA derived from T cells, B-cell-depleted T cells, or PBMCs.

With 5 bases clipped from V and 1 base from J, the junction kept 12 bases outside the gene matches. This CDR3 is built from 17 residues. Per germline, CDR1 LNHDA and CDR2 SQIVND (reference sequence). Data came from immunoSEQ multiplex PCR; TCRdb stores just in-frame clones and leaves some out. The top ten clones hold under 10% of a sample with fewer than 130,000 clones, approximately 68% of them seen once. The clonotype originates from a woman aged 60-70 years with acute or convalescent COVID-19. V usage is TRBV19 and J usage is TRBJ1-2; 8 nucleotides align to TRBD1. Specimen: peripheral blood. The DNA of the CDR3 is TGTGCCAGTAGTCCCCGTTGGACAGGGAGTTTTAACTATGGCTACACCTTC. Translation gives CASSPRWTGSFNYGYTF.